The rows below give T cell receptor beta chains drawn from one sample of a study of shared clonotypes between healthy human individuals. Some clones are missing from TCRdb's copy, which holds only in-frame ones; the method was immunoSEQ multiplex PCR. This sample has roughly 1.5 million clones, with approximately 98% found just once. The sequencing input was naive CD4+ T cells sorted from blood. The receptors were sampled from a man aged 25-45 years in good health. CDR3s include the opening cysteine and the closing phenylalanine or tryptophan. Fields, in order: D gene, clone size, V gene, J gene, CDR3 DNA, CDR3 protein. D genes are given only for firm matches. Size tells how often a clone was seen (once, few, many) or the class of an expanded clone, and some rows leave it out.

.,.,TRBV28,TRBJ2-7,TGTGCCAGCAGTTTACAGGGTGCGTCTAGCGAGCAGTACTTC,CASSLQGASSEQYF
.,.,TRBV7-9,TRBJ1-4,TGTGCCAGCAACTTCAAGGAATCGGAAAAACTGTTTTTT,CASNFKESEKLFF
.,once,TRBV5-1,TRBJ2-3,TGCGCCAGCAGCTTGTTTGGCGCAGATACGCAGTATTTT,CASSLFGADTQYF
TRBD1,once,TRBV18,TRBJ1-4,TGTGCCAGCTCACCAGACAGGGGGCGAAATGAAAAACTGTTTTTT,CASSPDRGRNEKLFF
.,once,TRBV9,TRBJ2-3,TGTGCCAGCAGCGCGGGGATTCGGGGGAGAGATACGCAGTATTTT,CASSAGIRGRDTQYF
.,.,TRBV29-1,TRBJ1-3,TGCAGCGTCAAAGGCAGGGCCTCTGGAAACACCATATATTTT,CSVKGRASGNTIYF
.,.,TRBV28,TRBJ2-2,TGTGCCAGCACCCTACGCAACACCGGGGAGCTGTTTTTT,CASTLRNTGELFF
.,.,TRBV5-6,TRBJ1-3,TGTGCCAGCAGCTTGGGGTTACACGGAACGGCCTTCTCTGGAAACACCATATATTTT,CASSLGLHGTAFSGNTIYF
.,.,TRBV5-1,TRBJ2-1,TGCGCCAGCAGCCCCACCCTGGACAAGCAGTTCTTC,CASSPTLDKQFF
TRBD1,.,TRBV28,TRBJ1-5,TGTGCCAGCAGAGACAACAGGGGCCTCGGGCCCCAGCATTTT,CASRDNRGLGPQHF
TRBD2,.,TRBV19,TRBJ2-1,TGTGCCAGTAGTATAAGGTGGCTAGCGGGAGGTCGTGAGCAGTTCTTC,CASSIRWLAGGREQFF
TRBD1,.,TRBV5-5,TRBJ1-2,TGTGCCAGCAGCCCGACCGCCTTGGGACAGGGCGAGGGTGGCTACACCTTC,CASSPTALGQGEGGYTF
TRBD2,once,TRBV12-5,TRBJ2-1,TGTGCTAGTGGTTTGATGGCTAGCGGGTTTAGGGGTGAGCAGTTCTTC,CASGLMASGFRGEQFF
.,.,TRBV18,TRBJ2-7,TGTGCCAGCTCACCTCCCACCCCGGGCCGGCAGTACTTC,CASSPPTPGRQYF
.,.,TRBV9,TRBJ2-1,TGTGCCAGCAGCCCCCGGACCTACAATGAGCAGTTCTTC,CASSPRTYNEQFF
.,once,TRBV28,TRBJ1-2,TGTGCCAGCATCGATATAGGCTTTAGCGGCTACACCTTC,CASIDIGFSGYTF
.,few,TRBV7-2,TRBJ1-3,TGTGCCAGCAGCTTAGTCGGAAACACCATATATTTT,CASSLVGNTIYF
.,.,TRBV18,TRBJ2-6,TGTGCCAGCTCACCACTGGGACAAAACTCTGGGGCCAACGTCCTGACTTTC,CASSPLGQNSGANVLTF
TRBD2,once,TRBV19,TRBJ2-2,TGTGCCAGTAGTACCCTGTTAGCGGGCGTTCCCGGGGAGCTGTTTTTT,CASSTLLAGVPGELFF
TRBD2,.,TRBV15,TRBJ2-7,TGTGCCACCAGCAGAGAACTAGCGGTACTCTCCTACGAGCAGTACTTC,CATSRELAVLSYEQYF
.,.,TRBV2,TRBJ2-7,TGTGCCAGCAGGCCGAACGGGTCTCCATCCTACGAGCAGTACTTC,CASRPNGSPSYEQYF
.,.,TRBV7-9,TRBJ1-1,TGTGCCAGCAGCTTAGGCCGCGGGCTGGGGATGAACACTGAAGCTTTCTTT,CASSLGRGLGMNTEAFF
TRBD2,.,TRBV10-1,TRBJ2-1,TGCGCCAGTCCACAGCGGGAGGAGACCTACAATGAGCAGTTCTTC,CASPQREETYNEQFF
TRBD1,.,TRBV10-3,TRBJ2-1,TGTGCCATCAGTGAGGGGTATGACAGGGTCAATAGTAACAATGAGCAGTTCTTC,CAISEGYDRVNSNNEQFF
TRBD2,.,TRBV11-2,TRBJ2-7,TGTGCCAGCAGCTTATACCTAGCGGGAGGCGAGCAGTACTTC,CASSLYLAGGEQYF
.,.,TRBV7-2,TRBJ1-1,TGTGCCAGCAGCACCTATCAGGAAAATGAAGCTTTCTTT,CASSTYQENEAFF
TRBD2,.,TRBV28,TRBJ2-7,TGTGCCAGCAGCTCCACATCGGGAGGGTCCTACGAGCAGTACTTC,CASSSTSGGSYEQYF
.,.,TRBV23-1,TRBJ1-5,TGCGCCAGCAGTCAATCAAGAAATCAGCCCCAGCATTTT,CASSQSRNQPQHF
.,.,TRBV6-5,TRBJ1-2,TGTGCCAGCAGTTCCCTAGGAGGGACGGGCACCTTC,CASSSLGGTGTF
.,.,TRBV27,TRBJ2-2,TGTGCCAGCAGTCGGTTGACCGGGGAGCTGTTTTTT,CASSRLTGELFF
TRBD1,.,TRBV5-4,TRBJ2-5,TGTGCCAGCAGCTTGAACAGGGGGCTAGAGACCCAGTACTTC,CASSLNRGLETQYF
.,.,TRBV27,TRBJ1-3,TGTGCCAGCAGTTTAGGACGCAGCTCTGGAAACACCATATATTTT,CASSLGRSSGNTIYF
TRBD1,.,TRBV27,TRBJ2-7,TGTGCCAGCAGTTTTTTGACAGGGGGCAGCTACGAGCAGTACTTC,CASSFLTGGSYEQYF
.,.,TRBV29-1,TRBJ2-7,TGCAGCGTTAAAGGTATCCCAGACGTTAAAGGACCTGTCAAATCCCACGAGCAGTACTTC,CSVKGIPDVKGPVKSHEQYF
TRBD2,.,TRBV6-1,TRBJ2-1,TGTGCCAGCAGTGAGATAGCGGGAGTGTCCCATGAGCAGTTCTTC,CASSEIAGVSHEQFF